The table lists the clone carrying this T cell receptor (beta chain) with a few counts. Its specificity is not known. TCRdb re-called the 5' RACE reads through MiXCR, storing one row per CDR3 protein. The table includes approximately 390,000 distinct CDR3 sequences, 15% to 20% detected once. The V gene lost 1 base and the J gene lost 1 base, with 9 bases spanning the gap. The CDR3 loop spans 15 amino acids. CDR1 LNHNV and CDR2 YYDKDF come from the germline V gene (reference sequence). The data derive from a study of T-cell memory formation after mild COVID-19. Study results and limitations: Whether day 37 second-wave clones are SARS-CoV-2-specific was not confirmed.

The sample consisted of PBMCs or a T cell subset sorted from them (not recorded which). The chain employs TRBV15 and TRBJ2-3; the D gene is possibly TRBD1 (6 bases). The sequence came from a man aged 18-30 years who had mild COVID-19 (a few samples of this study predate the infection). Cell type and time point are not known. The CDR3 region is CATSRAGVGTDTQYF. The CDR3 bases are TGTGCCACCAGCAGAGCAGGGGTGGGCACAGATACGCAGTATTTT. Together with reference TRBV15 and TRBJ2-3, the CDR3 gives the full variable domain: DAMVIQNPRYQVTQFGKPVTLSCSQTLNHNVMYWYQQKSSQAPKLLFHYYDKDFNNEADTPDNFQSRRPNTSFCFLDIRSPGLGDTAMYLCATSRAGVGTDTQYFGPGTRLTVL.